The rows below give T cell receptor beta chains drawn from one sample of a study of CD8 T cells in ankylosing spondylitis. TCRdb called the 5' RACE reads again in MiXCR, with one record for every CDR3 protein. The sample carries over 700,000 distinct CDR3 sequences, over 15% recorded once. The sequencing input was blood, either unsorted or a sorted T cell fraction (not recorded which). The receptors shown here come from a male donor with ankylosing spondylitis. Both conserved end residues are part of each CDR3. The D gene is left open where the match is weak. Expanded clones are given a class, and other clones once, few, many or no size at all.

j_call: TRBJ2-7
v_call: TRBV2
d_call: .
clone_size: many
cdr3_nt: TGTGCCAGCAGCCCAAGATCCTACGAGCAGTACTTC
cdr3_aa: CASSPRSYEQYF

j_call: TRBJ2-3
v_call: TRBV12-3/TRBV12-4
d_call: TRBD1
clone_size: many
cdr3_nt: TGTGCCAGCAGTTCTAACAGGGGAACAGATACGCAGTATTTT
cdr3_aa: CASSSNRGTDTQYF

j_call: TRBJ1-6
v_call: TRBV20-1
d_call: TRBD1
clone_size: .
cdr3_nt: TGCAGTGCTACCCCCGGGACAGAGGGTTCACCCCTCCACTTT
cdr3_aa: CSATPGTEGSPLHF

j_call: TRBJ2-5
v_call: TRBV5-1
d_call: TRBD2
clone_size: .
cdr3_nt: TGCGCCAGCATTCCGGCGGGGGGGGGCCCCCAAGAGACCCAGTACTTC
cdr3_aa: CASIPAGGGPQETQYF

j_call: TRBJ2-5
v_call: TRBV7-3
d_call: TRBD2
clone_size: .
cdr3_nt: TGTGCCAGCAGCTTAGGGACTAGCGGGAGAATAGAGACCCAGTACTTC
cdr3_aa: CASSLGTSGRIETQYF

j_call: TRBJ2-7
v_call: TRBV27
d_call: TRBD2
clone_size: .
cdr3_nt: TGTGCCAGCAGCCACTGGCGGGGGGTCAACGAGCAGTACTTC
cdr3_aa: CASSHWRGVNEQYF

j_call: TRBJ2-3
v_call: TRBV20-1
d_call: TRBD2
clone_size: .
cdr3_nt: TGCAGTGCTAGAGTCCCCGGGACTAGCGCAGATACGCAGTATTTT
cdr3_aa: CSARVPGTSADTQYF

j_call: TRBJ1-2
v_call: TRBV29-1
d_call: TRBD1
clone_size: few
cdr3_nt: TGCAGCTTGTGGACAGGGTCGGGCTATGGCTACACCTTC
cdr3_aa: CSLWTGSGYGYTF

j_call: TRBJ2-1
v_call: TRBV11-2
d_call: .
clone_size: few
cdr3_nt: TGTGCCAGCAGCTTAATCACCTCACCGTACAATGAGCAGTTCTTC
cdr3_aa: CASSLITSPYNEQFF

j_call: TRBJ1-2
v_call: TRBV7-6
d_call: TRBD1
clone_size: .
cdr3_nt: TGTGCCAGCAGCCAGCGGACAGGGGGGTTTGGCTACACCTTC
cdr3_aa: CASSQRTGGFGYTF

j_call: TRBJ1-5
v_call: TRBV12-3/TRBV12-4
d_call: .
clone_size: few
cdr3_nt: TGTGCCAGCAGTTTAACGGGCAGGGAACAGCCCCAGCATTTT
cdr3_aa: CASSLTGREQPQHF

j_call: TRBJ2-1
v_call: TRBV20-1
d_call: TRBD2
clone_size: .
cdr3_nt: TGCAGTGCTTCCGAGGGCGGGAGGGCCGGCAATGAGCAGTTCTTC
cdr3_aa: CSASEGGRAGNEQFF

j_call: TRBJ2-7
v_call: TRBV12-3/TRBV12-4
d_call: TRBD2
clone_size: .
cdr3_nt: TGTGCCAGCAGCCGCCCCGAAATAGCGGGGCGGACATACGAGCAGTACTTC
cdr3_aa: CASSRPEIAGRTYEQYF

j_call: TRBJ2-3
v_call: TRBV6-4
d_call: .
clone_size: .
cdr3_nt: TGTGCCAGCAGTGAGGGGTCTGGAGCAGATACGCAGTATTTT
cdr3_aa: CASSEGSGADTQYF

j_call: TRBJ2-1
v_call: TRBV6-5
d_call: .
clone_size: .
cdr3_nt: TGTGCCAGCAGCCCTGGGTGGAGTGAGCAGTTCTTC
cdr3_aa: CASSPGWSEQFF

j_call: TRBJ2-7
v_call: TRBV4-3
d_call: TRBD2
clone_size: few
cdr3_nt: TGCGCCAGCAGCCAAGATCGGGGCGGGAGGTTCTACGAGCAGTACTTC
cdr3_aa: CASSQDRGGRFYEQYF

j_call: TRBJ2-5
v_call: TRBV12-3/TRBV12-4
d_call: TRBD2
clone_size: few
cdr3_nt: TGTGCCAGCAGTTCCCGACCGACTAGCCCTGAGACCCAGTACTTC
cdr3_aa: CASSSRPTSPETQYF

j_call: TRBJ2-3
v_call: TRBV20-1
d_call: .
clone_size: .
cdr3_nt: TGCAGTGCTAGAGATATGGTCGGAGATACGCAGTATTTT
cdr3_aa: CSARDMVGDTQYF

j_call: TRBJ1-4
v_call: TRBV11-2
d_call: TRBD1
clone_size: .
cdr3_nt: TGTGCCAGCAGTCCCCAGGGGGTCTCCCATGAAAAACTGTTTTTT
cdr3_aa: CASSPQGVSHEKLFF

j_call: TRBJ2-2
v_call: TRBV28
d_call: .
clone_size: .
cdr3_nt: TGTGCCAGCAGTTTGTTGGGAAGGGGCACCGGGGAGCTGTTTTTT
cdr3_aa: CASSLLGRGTGELFF

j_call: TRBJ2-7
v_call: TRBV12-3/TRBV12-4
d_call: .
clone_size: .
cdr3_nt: TGTGCCAGCAGTTTGATGCTAGGAGCCTTTTTGGAGCAGTACTTC
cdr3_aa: CASSLMLGAFLEQYF

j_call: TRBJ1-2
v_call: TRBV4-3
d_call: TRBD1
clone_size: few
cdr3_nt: TGCGCCAGCAGCTACAGCAGGGACAGCAACTATGGCTACACCTTC
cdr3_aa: CASSYSRDSNYGYTF

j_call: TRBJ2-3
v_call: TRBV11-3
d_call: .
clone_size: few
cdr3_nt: TGTGCCAGCAGCTTAGTCTGGACTTTGATTAACACAGATACGCAGTATTTT
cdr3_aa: CASSLVWTLINTDTQYF

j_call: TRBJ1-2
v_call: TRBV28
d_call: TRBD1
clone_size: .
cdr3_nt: TGTGCCAGCAGTTCATACGGACAGGGGAGGAACTATGGCTACACCTTC
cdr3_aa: CASSSYGQGRNYGYTF

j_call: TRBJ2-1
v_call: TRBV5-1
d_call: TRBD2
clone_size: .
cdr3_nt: TGCGCCAGCAGCCACCCCTCAAGCGGGGCGGCTTACAATGAGCAGTTCTTC
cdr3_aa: CASSHPSSGAAYNEQFF

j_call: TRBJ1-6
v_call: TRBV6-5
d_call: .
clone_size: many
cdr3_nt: TGTGCCAGCAGTTACTCGGGTTCACCCCTCCACTTT
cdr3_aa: CASSYSGSPLHF

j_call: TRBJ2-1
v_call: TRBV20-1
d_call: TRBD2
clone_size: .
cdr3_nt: TGCAGTGCTATGGGCCTAGCGGGGCCTTACAATGAGCAGTTCTTC
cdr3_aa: CSAMGLAGPYNEQFF

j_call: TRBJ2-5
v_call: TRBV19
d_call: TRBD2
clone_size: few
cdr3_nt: TGTGCCAGTAGTATAGCCCACGGACTAGCGGGAACGGAGACCCAGTACTTC
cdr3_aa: CASSIAHGLAGTETQYF

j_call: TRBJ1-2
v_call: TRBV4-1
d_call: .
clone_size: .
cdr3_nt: TGCGCCAGCAGCCAAGTGATACAGGGACCCAAACTCTACACCTTC
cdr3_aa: CASSQVIQGPKLYTF

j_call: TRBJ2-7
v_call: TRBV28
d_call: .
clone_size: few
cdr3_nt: TGTGCCAGCAGGAAGGGGGGCAGCTCCTACGAGCAGTACTTC
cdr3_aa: CASRKGGSSYEQYF

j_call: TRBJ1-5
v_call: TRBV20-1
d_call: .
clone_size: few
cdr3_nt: TGCAGTGCTAGTCCCAGGGGACTTTTAGGCAATCAGCCCCAGCATTTT
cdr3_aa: CSASPRGLLGNQPQHF

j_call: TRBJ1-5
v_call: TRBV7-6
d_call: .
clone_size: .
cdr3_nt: TGTGCCAGCAGCCAGGATCTTAATAGCAATCAGCCCCAGCATTTT
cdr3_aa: CASSQDLNSNQPQHF

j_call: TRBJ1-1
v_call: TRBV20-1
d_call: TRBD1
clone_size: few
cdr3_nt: TGCAGTGCTCGTCGGACAGGGGGTCTGAACACTGAAGCTTTCTTT
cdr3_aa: CSARRTGGLNTEAFF

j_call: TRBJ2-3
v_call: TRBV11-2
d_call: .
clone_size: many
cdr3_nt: TGCGCCAGCAGCTCTAGAGGGGATACGCAGTATTTT
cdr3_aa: CASSSRGDTQYF

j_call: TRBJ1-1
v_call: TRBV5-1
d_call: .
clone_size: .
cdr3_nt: TGCGCCAGCAGCTTGGGGGACTCTTCGTGGAACACTGAAGCTTTCTTT
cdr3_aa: CASSLGDSSWNTEAFF

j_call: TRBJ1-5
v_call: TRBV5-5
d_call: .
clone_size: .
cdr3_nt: TGTGCCAGCAGCCCGCTTCCTAGCGGAGGTCCCCAGCATTTT
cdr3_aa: CASSPLPSGGPQHF

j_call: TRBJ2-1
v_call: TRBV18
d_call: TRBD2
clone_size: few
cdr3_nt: TGTGCCAGCTCACCCCCCCTGAGCGGGAGCTCCTACAATGAGCAGTTCTTC
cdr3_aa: CASSPPLSGSSYNEQFF

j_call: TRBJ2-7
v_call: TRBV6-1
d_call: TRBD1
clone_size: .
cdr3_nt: TGTGCCAGCAGACGAGCCGGGACAGACCACGAGCAGTACTTC
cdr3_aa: CASRRAGTDHEQYF

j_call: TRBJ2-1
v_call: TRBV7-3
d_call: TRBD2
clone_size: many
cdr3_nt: TGTGCCAGCAGCCCGAGCGGGGGCGCCTCCTACAATGAGCAGTTCTTC
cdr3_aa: CASSPSGGASYNEQFF

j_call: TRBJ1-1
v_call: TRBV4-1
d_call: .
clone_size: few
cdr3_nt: TGCGCCAGCAGCCAGGGGAACAGGGCCCTGAACACTGAAGCTTTCTTT
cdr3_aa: CASSQGNRALNTEAFF

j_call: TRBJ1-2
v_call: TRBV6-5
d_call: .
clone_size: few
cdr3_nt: TGTGCCAGCAGTTACGATTGGAACTATGGCTACACCTTC
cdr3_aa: CASSYDWNYGYTF

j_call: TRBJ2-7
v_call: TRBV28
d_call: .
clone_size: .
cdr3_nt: TGTGCCAGCGGACTGGCGAGAGAGCAGTACTTC
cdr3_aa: CASGLAREQYF

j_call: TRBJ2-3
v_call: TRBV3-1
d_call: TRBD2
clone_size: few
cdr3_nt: TGTGCCAGCAGCCGCGTCCTAGCGGGAGGTCCAGATACGCAGTATTTT
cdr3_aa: CASSRVLAGGPDTQYF

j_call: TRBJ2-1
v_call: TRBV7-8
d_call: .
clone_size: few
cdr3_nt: TGTGCCAGCACCCCTGACCCAGAGCTCTCCTACAATGAGCAGTTCTTC
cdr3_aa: CASTPDPELSYNEQFF

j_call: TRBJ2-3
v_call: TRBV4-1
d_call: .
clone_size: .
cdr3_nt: TGCGCCAGCAGCCAGGATGACAGGAGAATAGATACGCAGTATTTT
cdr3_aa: CASSQDDRRIDTQYF

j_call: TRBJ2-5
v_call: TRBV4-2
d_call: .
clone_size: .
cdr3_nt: TGTGCCAGCAGCCATATCAAGTTTCAAGAGACCCAGTACTTC
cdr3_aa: CASSHIKFQETQYF

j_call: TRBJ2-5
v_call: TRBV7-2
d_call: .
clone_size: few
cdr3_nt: TGTGCCAGCAGCCTCCTCGGCGCAGGCCCCCAAGAGACCCAGTACTTC
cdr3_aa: CASSLLGAGPQETQYF

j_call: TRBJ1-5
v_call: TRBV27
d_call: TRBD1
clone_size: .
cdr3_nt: TGTGCCAGCAGGCTGGGGGGACAGGGGTTTCAGCCCCAGCATTTT
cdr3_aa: CASRLGGQGFQPQHF

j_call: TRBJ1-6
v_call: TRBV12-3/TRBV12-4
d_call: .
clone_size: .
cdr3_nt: TGTGCCAGCAGTTTTTCGGGTGGGGCCGATAATTCACCCCTCCACTTT
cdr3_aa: CASSFSGGADNSPLHF

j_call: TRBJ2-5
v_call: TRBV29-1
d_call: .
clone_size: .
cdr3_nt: TGCAGCGTTGAAGCAGGGGAACGGCTCCAAGAGACCCAGTACTTC
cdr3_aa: CSVEAGERLQETQYF

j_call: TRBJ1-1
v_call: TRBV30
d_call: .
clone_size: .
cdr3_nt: TGTGCCTGGGCACAGGCCATGAACACTGAAGCTTTCTTT
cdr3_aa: CAWAQAMNTEAFF

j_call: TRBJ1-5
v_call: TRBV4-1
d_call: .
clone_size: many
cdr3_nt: TGCGCCAGCAGCCAAGATGCCACTTATAGCAATCAGCCCCAGCATTTT
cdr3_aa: CASSQDATYSNQPQHF

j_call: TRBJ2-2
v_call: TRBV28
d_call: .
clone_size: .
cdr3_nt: TGTGCCAGCAGTTTACGCGACAGGTCCACCGGGGAGCTGTTTTTT
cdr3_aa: CASSLRDRSTGELFF

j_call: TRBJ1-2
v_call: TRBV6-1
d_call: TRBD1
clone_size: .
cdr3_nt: TGTGCCAGCAGCCACCCGGGACAGGAAGACTATGGCTACACCTTC
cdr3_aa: CASSHPGQEDYGYTF

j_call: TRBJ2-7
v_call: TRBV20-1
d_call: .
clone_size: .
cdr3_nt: TGCAGTGCTAGAGCCAACTACGAGCAGTACTTC
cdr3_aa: CSARANYEQYF